Shown below are 20 T cell receptor beta chains from a single sample sequenced in a study of CD8 T cells in Susac syndrome. Random hexamers were used to reverse transcribe the RNA input (roughly 0.5 to 1 ug). Via MiXCR, TCRdb re-called the immunoSEQ multiplex PCR reads, giving one row per CDR3 protein. The sample records about 53,000 distinct CDR3 sequences, around 93% being singletons. The sequencing sample was made of CD8+ T cells from PBMCs. The source of these receptors is a human donor with Susac syndrome.

The table lists this clonotype with a count of one. The V gene is TRBV20-1, the J gene TRBJ2-3; no clear D. The CDR3 extends over 16 amino acids. The germline V gene has CDR1 DFQATT and CDR2 SNEGSKA (reference sequence). The V end lost 3 bases, the J end lost 0 bases, and 16 bases lay between the germline ends. CDR3 nucleotides: TGCAGTGCTAGTTCCGTGGACGGTCCTAGCACAGATACGCAGTATTTT. Encoded protein: CSASSVDGPSTDTQYF.

The chain joins TRBV4-2 to TRBJ2-3; TRBD2 matches at 10 bases. J lost 8 bases, V lost 4 bases, and 6 bases had no gene match. The CDR3 is 14 amino acids. Per the germline V gene, CDR1 is LGHNA and CDR2 is YNFKEQ. The DNA for the CDR3 is TGTGCCAGCAGCCCTAGCGGGGGTGGCTCTACGCAGTATTTT. Its protein is CASSPSGGGSTQYF.

This clonotype has just one count. The J gene is TRBJ2-7, the V gene TRBV28; 7 nucleotides align to TRBD1. V trimming: 6 bases; J trimming: 2 bases; junction bases outside the gene matches: 13. The CDR3 is 16 residues long. Germline-derived CDR1 and CDR2 are MDHEN and SYDVKM. The CDR3 protein is CASRIRDSRIPYEQYF. The CDR3 coding sequence is TGTGCCAGCAGAATCCGGGACAGCCGAATTCCCTACGAGCAGTACTTC. The whole variable domain, filled in from reference TRBV28 and TRBJ2-7, reads DVKVTQSSRYLVKRTGEKVFLECVQDMDHENMFWYRQDPGLGLRLIYFSYDVKMKEKGDIPEGYSVSREKKERFSLILESASTNQTSMYLCASRIRDSRIPYEQYFGPGTRLTVT.

The chain carries TRBV20-1 and TRBJ2-2, with a tentative D call TRBD2 (6 bases). The CDR3 covers 14 residues. CDR1 and CDR2 from the germline V gene are DFQATT and SNEGSKA (reference sequence). Trimming stripped 5 bases from V and 3 bases from J, with 13 bases between. CDR3 sequence: CSAPAPGDTGELFF. Here the CDR3 DNA reads TGCAGTGCTCCAGCGCCGGGGGACACCGGGGAGCTGTTTTTT.

The V and J genes are TRBV29-1 and TRBJ1-1, with D possibly TRBD1 on 5 matching bases. The V end lost 4 bases, the J end lost 0 bases, and 18 bases lay between the germline ends. The germline V gene has CDR1 SQVTM and CDR2 ANQGSEA. This CDR3 has 16 residues. CDR3 sequence (DNA): TGCAGCGTTGGGGGGGGACTAAACAGCCTGAACACTGAAGCTTTCTTT. Translating it yields CSVGGGLNSLNTEAFF.

J is TRBJ2-1 and V is TRBV19, with 10 bases matching TRBD2. CDR3 size: 16 residues. Trimming at V came to 4 bases and at J to 6 bases, leaving 9 bases not matched to a gene. Germline lookup yields CDR1 LNHDA and CDR2 SQIVND (reference sequence). Here the CDR3 reads CASSRGSGGAPNEQFF. CDR3 DNA sequence: TGTGCCAGTAGTAGAGGAAGCGGGGGGGCTCCCAATGAGCAGTTCTTC.

The chain recombines TRBV20-1 with TRBJ1-2; D gene uncertain. Germline V gene data show CDR1 as DFQATT and CDR2 as SNEGSKA (reference sequence). The CDR3 contains 14 residues. The DNA for the CDR3 is TGCAGGGGATACGGGCCATCAAAAGACTATGGCTACACCTTC. Translated: CRGYGPSKDYGYTF.

The chain has TRBV29-1 and TRBJ2-7; 8 bases match TRBD1. The CDR3 consists of 15 residues. The V gene end was trimmed by 4 bases and the J gene end by 0 bases; junction bases not matched to a gene: 8. Looked up from germline, CDR1 is SQVTM and CDR2 is ANQGSEA. The CDR3 DNA reads TGCAGCGTTGTTCCTGGGACAGGAAGCTCCTACGAGCAGTACTTC. Its protein is CSVVPGTGSSYEQYF.

The chain is built from TRBV20-1 and TRBJ2-7; 7 nucleotides agree with TRBD1. CDR1 is DFQATT and CDR2 is SNEGSKA in the germline V gene (reference sequence). The CDR3 sequence is 13 residues long. CDR3 residues: CSYRDSLSYEQYF. CDR3 coding DNA: TGCAGCTACCGGGACAGTCTTTCGTACGAGCAGTACTTC.

The rearrangement links TRBV24-1 to TRBJ2-3; D is tentatively TRBD1 or TRBD2 (6 bases each). This CDR3 spans 14 amino acids. Per germline, CDR1 KGHDR and CDR2 SFDVKD. Trimming stripped 5 bases from V and 0 bases from J, with 8 bases between. The CDR3 DNA reads as TGTGCCACCAGTGGGAGGGGGAGCACAGATACGCAGTATTTT. It translates to CATSGRGSTDTQYF.

V gene TRBV2 combines with J gene TRBJ1-2; D call uncertain. V lost 6 bases and J 8 bases, leaving 10 bases between the germline ends. Per germline, CDR1 SNHLY and CDR2 FYNNEI. The CDR3 consists of 11 residues. Here the CDR3 reads CASSGGKGYTF. CDR3 nucleotide sequence: TGTGCCAGCAGCGGCGGAAAGGGCTACACCTTC. The variable domain in full, with the rest retrieved from reference TRBV2 and TRBJ1-2, is EPEVTQTPSHQVTQMGQEVILRCVPISNHLYFYWYRQILGQKVEFLVSFYNNEISEKSEIFDDQFSVERPDGSNFTLKIRSTKLEDSAMYFCASSGGKGYTFGSGTRLTVV.

This chain joins TRBV3-1 and TRBJ1-1; maybe TRBD1 (6 bases). The CDR3 contains 14 residues. Germline loops: CDR1 LGHDT, CDR2 YNNKEL (reference sequence). Trimming cost V 5 bases and J 3 bases, with 13 bases left between them. The CDR3 protein is CASSIQGRDTEAFF. CDR3 in DNA: TGTGCCAGCAGCATACAGGGTCGGGACACTGAAGCTTTCTTT. Combining the CDR3 with reference TRBV3-1 and TRBJ1-1 gives the whole variable domain DTAVSQTPKYLVTQMGNDKSIKCEQNLGHDTMYWYKQDSKKFLKIMFSYNNKELIINETVPNRFSPKSPDKAHLNLHINSLELGDSAVYFCASSIQGRDTEAFFGQGTRLTVV.

The chain couples TRBV19 to TRBJ2-4, with D possibly TRBD1 on 6 matching bases. Trimming left V 5 bases short and J 5 bases short, with 10 bases between. The germline CDR1 and CDR2 sequences are LNHDA and SQIVND (reference sequence). This CDR3 region has 13 residues. CDR3 residues: CASSWTAENIQYF. The CDR3 region has the DNA TGTGCCAGTAGTTGGACAGCAGAAAACATTCAGTACTTC.

The chain links TRBV7-9 to TRBJ1-5; D is undetermined. Germline assignment: CDR1 SEHNR and CDR2 FQNEAQ (reference sequence). This CDR3 region has 14 residues. The V gene lost 0 bases and the J gene lost 5 bases, with 8 bases spanning the gap. CDR3 nucleotide sequence: TGTGCCAGCAGCTTAGCAGGGTTGGATCAGCCCCAGCATTTT. Translation gives CASSLAGLDQPQHF.

CDR3 coding DNA: TGCAGTGCTAGATCGTCCACCATCCAAGGCATTCAGTACTTC. Its protein is CSARSSTIQGIQYF. This chain links TRBV20-1 with TRBJ2-4; no clear D gene. This CDR3 has 14 amino acids. Germline-derived CDR1 and CDR2 are DFQATT and SNEGSKA (reference sequence). The V gene lost 2 bases and the J gene lost 9 bases, with 17 bases spanning the gap.

In regard to this clonotype: Lacking the conserved final phenylalanine or tryptophan, this CDR3 likely reflects a read error. This chain uses TRBV29-1 with TRBJ2-7, with 9 nucleotides matching TRBD1. The CDR3 extends over 14 amino acids. The ends lost 6 bases at V and 6 bases at J; junction bases unmatched: 12. The germline V gene has CDR1 SQVTM and CDR2 ANQGSEA. CDR3 sequence reads: CSVENGTGLPEQYL. The DNA for the CDR3 is TGCAGCGTGGAGAACGGGACAGGGCTTCCCGAGCAGTACTTG.

The chain joins TRBV7-2 to TRBJ2-2, with D possibly matching TRBD1 (5 bases). V was shortened by 2 bases and J by 0 bases, with 10 bases between the two germline ends. The CDR3 totals 16 residues. Per germline, CDR1 SGHTA and CDR2 FQGNSA. As DNA, the CDR3 is TGTGCCAGCAGCTTACCTCGCAGGGCGAACACCGGGGAGCTGTTTTTT. It yields the protein CASSLPRRANTGELFF.

The CDR3 is CASSPQPQHF. The CDR3 bases are TGTGCCAGCTCACCCCAGCCCCAGCATTTT. The chain employs TRBV18 and TRBJ1-5; D gene ambiguous. Germline V gene data show CDR1 as KGHSH and CDR2 as LQKENI. CDR3 length: 10 amino acids. The V end was cut by 3 bases, the J end by 7 bases, with 1 base between. The whole variable domain, filled in from reference TRBV18 and TRBJ1-5, reads NAGVMQNPRHLVRRRGQEARLRCSPMKGHSHVYWYRQLPEEGLKFMVYLQKENIIDESGMPKERFSAEFPKEGPSILRIQQVVRGDSAAYFCASSPQPQHFGDGTRLSIL.

The CDR3 is CASSPDRGAYEQYF. The CDR3 nucleotides are TGTGCCAGCAGCCCTGACAGGGGAGCCTACGAGCAGTACTTC. The chain has TRBV13 and TRBJ2-7, with 8 bases that match TRBD1. This CDR3 is 14 amino acids long. The V gene's germline CDR1 is PRHDT and CDR2 FYEKMQ (reference sequence). J gave up 2 bases and V 5 bases, and 5 bases lay outside the gene matches.

In DNA form, the CDR3 reads TGTGCCAGCAGCACCGACGGAGCCTCCTATAATTCACCCCTCCACTTT. Protein sequence: CASSTDGASYNSPLHF. This chain connects TRBV5-6 to TRBJ1-6; D is ambiguous. CDR1 is SGHDT and CDR2 is YYEEEE in the germline V gene. CDR3 length equals 16 residues. Trimming took 4 bases from V and 0 from J, leaving 11 bases between them.